This T cell receptor (beta chain) was sequenced for a study of cytomegalovirus exposure and HLA in healthy donors. In the study overall: There were under 130 million unique TCR beta sequences, drawn from some 180 million T cells, in an earlier analysis.

The PCR ran on 60 Vbeta and 13 Jbeta primers. Generated by immunoSEQ multiplex PCR, the TCRdb table keeps only in-frame clones and is missing some. Of some 180,000 clones in the sample, over 65% are singletons; the top ten hold roughly 3.5%. CDR3 size: 12 residues. Germline V lookup: CDR1 GTSNPN, CDR2 SVGIG (reference sequence). V lost 7 bases and J 3 bases, leaving 12 bases between the germline ends. This clone occurred a few times. The antigen is not known. General study results and limits: The likely explanation for a cluster of highly shared sequence variants was sequencing artifact. Across HLA loci, a later analysis found differing TCR association rates, with DRB1 most and HLA-C fewest.

The chain carries TRBV30 and TRBJ1-1, with D possibly matching TRBD1 (6 bases). The TCR was taken from a woman between 55 and 75 years old in good health and CMV-seropositive. Specimen: PBMCs. In nucleotides, the CDR3 is TGTGCCTCCAGGGGACGACACACTGAAGCTTTCTTT. Its translation is CASRGRHTEAFF.